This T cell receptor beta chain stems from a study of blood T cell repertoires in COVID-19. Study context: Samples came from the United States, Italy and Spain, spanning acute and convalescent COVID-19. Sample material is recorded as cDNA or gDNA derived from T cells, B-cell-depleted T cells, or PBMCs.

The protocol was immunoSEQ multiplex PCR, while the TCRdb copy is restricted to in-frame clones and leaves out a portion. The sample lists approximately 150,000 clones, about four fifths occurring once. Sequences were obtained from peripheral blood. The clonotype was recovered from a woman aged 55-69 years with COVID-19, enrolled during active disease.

The CDR3 nucleotides are TGTGCCAGCAGCACCCTCTCAAGGCGGCTAGCGGGACTAGATACGCAGTATTTT. It is translated as CASSTLSRRLAGLDTQYF. This rearrangement joins TRBV13 to TRBJ2-3; TRBD2 aligns across 9 bases. This CDR3 is built from 18 residues. With V trimmed by 5 bases and J by 5 bases, 17 bases remained unmatched. Germline loops: CDR1 PRHDT, CDR2 FYEKMQ (reference sequence).